The T cell receptor (beta chain) described here comes from a study of T-cell reconstitution after alpha-beta-depleted transplantation in children. The study's findings and limits: It was surviving recipient T cells and thymic progenitors that gave some patients high TCRbeta diversity at day 60. In patients about two months after transplant, alpha-beta T cells reportedly arose from several hundred expanded graft clones. T-cell counts and diversity at one year following transplant were attributed mainly to newly produced T cells.

The V gene's germline CDR1 is SGHAT and CDR2 FQNNGV. The CDR3 runs 16 residues. The V gene lost 1 base and the J gene lost 3 bases, with 13 bases spanning the gap. TCRbeta library preparation incorporated unique molecular identifiers. TCRdb redid the calling of the PCR reads with MiXCR, one entry per CDR3 protein. The repertoire holds approximately 300,000 distinct CDR3 sequences, 9.5% to 13% seen once, with 20% to 30% in the top ten. At least ten counts were recorded for this clonotype. Its antigen is currently unknown. The source of this sequence is a male patient between 2 and 15 years old who had a stem cell transplant for chronic granulomatous disease, so the T cells may come from the graft donor. The sample was peripheral blood, taken 180 days after TCRalphabeta/CD19-depleted stem cell transplant. The chain combines TRBV11-2 with TRBJ2-1; tentative D call: TRBD1 (5 bases). The CDR3 bases are TGTGCCAGCAGCTTAGGGAACAGGACCTACTACAATGAGCAGTTCTTC. Translation gives CASSLGNRTYYNEQFF. Full variable domain (rest looked up from reference TRBV11-2 and TRBJ2-1): EAGVAQSPRYKIIEKRQSVAFWCNPISGHATLYWYQQILGQGPKLLIQFQNNGVVDDSQLPKDRFSAERLKGVDSTLKIQPAKLEDSAVYLCASSLGNRTYYNEQFFGPGTRLTVL.